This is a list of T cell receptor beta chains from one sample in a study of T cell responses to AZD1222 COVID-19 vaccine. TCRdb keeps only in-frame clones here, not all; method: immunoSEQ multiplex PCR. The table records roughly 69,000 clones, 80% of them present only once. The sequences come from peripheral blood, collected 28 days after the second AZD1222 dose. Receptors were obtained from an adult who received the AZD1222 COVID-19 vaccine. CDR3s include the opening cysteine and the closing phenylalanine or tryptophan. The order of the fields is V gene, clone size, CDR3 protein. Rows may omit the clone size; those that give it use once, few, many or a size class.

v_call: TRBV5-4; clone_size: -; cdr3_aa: CASSLGRGGYEQYF
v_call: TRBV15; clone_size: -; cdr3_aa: CATRPGRGGFGDEQFF
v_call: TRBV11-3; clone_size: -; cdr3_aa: CASSVARTGVDLGTGELFF
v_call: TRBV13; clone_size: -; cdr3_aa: CASSLDRGWSEAFF
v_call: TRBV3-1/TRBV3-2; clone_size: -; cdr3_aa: CASSRGGTYGYTF
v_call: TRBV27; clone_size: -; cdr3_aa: CASSFTGGLNQPQHF
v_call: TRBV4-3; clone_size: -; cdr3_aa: CASSQEAGNEQYF
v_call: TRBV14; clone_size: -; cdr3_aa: CASSRRQPLTSEAFF
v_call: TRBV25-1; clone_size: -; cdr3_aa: CASSEVSGTQYF
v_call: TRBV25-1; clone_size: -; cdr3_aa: CASSELGGTNYGYTF
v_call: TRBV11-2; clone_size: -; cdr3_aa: CASSSGDSYSPLHF
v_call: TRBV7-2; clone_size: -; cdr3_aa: CASSRSRGEFTDTQYF
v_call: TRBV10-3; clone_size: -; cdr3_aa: CATLDIYEQYF
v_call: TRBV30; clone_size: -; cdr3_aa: CAWRRRGQETQYF
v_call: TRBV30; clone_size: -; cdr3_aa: CAWTHRSRISSGNTIYF
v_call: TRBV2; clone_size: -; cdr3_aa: CASSAGVRTPLHF
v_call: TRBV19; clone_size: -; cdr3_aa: CASSPGTGGTGELFF
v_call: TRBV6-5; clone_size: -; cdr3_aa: CASSYGFGLSTDTQYF
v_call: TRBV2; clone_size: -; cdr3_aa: CASSSSRDPDTQYF
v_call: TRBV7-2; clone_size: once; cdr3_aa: CASSLVNFHSYNSPLHF
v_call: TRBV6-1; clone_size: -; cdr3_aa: CATIDRATNTGELFF
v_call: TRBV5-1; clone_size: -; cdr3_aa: CASSQENTEAFF
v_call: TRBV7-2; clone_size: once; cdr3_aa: CASSPTGGGTDTQYF
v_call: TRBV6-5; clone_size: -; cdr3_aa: CASEQGGVTEAFF
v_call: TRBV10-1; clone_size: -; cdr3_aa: CASRGAGNEQFF
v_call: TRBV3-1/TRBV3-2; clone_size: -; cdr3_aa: CASRPRDRAEKLFF
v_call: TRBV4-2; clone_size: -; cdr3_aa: CASSQVGVNTEAFF
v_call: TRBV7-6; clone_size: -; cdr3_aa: CASSLRWRGMSTDTQYF
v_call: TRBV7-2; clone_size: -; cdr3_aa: CASSLGQVETQYF
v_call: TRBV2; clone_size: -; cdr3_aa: CASSRLAGDGETQYF
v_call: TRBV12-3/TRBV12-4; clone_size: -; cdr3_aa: CASILSPHTEAFF
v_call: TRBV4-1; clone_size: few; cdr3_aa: CASSQVGGPQHF
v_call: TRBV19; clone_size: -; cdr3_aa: CASSPITGTDNYGYTF
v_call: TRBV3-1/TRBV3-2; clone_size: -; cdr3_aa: CASSQTSGGATDTQYF
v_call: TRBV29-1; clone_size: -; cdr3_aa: CSGARRGTRGETQYF
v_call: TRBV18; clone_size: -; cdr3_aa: CASSNLAGGMIYNEQFF
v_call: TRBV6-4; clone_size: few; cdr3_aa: CASSDSSGGANEQFF
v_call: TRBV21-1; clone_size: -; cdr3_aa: CASSTLQGHQPQHF
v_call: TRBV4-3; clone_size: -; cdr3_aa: CASSQGGVVGSGNTIYF